This note documents a single T cell receptor beta chain sequence. What it recognizes is unknown. V lost 0 bases and J lost 4, with 10 bases in between. The CDR3 sequence is 15 residues long. Germline lookup yields CDR1 MGHRA and CDR2 YSYEKL. The data derive from a study of blood T cells in healthy people across ages. Together with a sample-barcoded 5' primer, a J-beta primer mix was included in a second PCR lasting about 6 to 11 cycles. Each CDR3 protein is one row after TCRdb ran MiXCR on the 5' RACE reads. The profile covers around 1.5 million distinct CDR3 sequences, with 40% to 50% appearing a single time and 7.9% taken by the ten largest. The sample providers were healthy Caucasian people from Russia, aged about 6 to 100. Findings and caveats of the study: More naive CD4+ cells and higher diversity marked long-lived donors relative to aged donors. Significant beta diversity loss was already apparent by age roughly 43, declining roughly linearly.

The source is a woman between 18 and 30 years old in good health. Specimen: blood. The chain has TRBV4-1 and TRBJ1-5; D gene ambiguous. CDR3 nucleotides: TGCGCCAGCAGCCAAGATCCACAGCCTAATCAGCCCCAGCATTTT. It specifies CASSQDPQPNQPQHF.